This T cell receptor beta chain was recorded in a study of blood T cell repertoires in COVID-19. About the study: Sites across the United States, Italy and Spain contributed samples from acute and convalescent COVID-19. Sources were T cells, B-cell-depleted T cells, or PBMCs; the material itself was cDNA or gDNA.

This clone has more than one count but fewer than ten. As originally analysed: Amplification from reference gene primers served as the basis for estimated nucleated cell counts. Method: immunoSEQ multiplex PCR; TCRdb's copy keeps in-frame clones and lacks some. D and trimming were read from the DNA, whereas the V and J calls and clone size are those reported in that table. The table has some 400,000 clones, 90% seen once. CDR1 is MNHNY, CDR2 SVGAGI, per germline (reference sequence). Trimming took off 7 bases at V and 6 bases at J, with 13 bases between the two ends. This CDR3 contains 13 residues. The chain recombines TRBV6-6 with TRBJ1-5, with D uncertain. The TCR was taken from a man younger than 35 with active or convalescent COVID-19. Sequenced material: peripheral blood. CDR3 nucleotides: TGTGCCAGCAAGAACTCGGGGTTTCAGCCCCAGCATTTT. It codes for CASKNSGFQPQHF.